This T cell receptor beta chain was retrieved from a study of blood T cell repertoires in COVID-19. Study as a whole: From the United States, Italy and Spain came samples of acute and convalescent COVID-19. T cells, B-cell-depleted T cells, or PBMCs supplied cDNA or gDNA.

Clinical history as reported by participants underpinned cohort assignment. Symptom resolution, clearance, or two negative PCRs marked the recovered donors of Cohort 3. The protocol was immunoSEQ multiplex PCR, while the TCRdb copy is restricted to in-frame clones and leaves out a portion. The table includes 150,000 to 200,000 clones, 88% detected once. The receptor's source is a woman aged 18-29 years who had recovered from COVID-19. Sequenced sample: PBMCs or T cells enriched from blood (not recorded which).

CDR3 residues: CASSLTGSYGYTF. The CDR3 region has the DNA TGTGCCAGCAGTCTTACAGGGTCCTATGGCTACACCTTC. This chain joins TRBV7-2 and TRBJ1-2; D is perhaps TRBD1 (6 bases). Trimming cost V 6 bases and J 4 bases, with 12 bases left between them. This CDR3 spans 13 amino acids. Germline V gene sequence: CDR1 SGHTA, CDR2 FQGNSA. Complete variable domain (other parts from reference TRBV7-2 and TRBJ1-2): GAGVSQSPSNKVTEKGKDVELRCDPISGHTALYWYRQSLGQGLEFLIYFQGNSAPDKSGLPSDRFSAERTGGSVSTLTIQRTQQEDSAVYLCASSLTGSYGYTFGSGTRLTVV.